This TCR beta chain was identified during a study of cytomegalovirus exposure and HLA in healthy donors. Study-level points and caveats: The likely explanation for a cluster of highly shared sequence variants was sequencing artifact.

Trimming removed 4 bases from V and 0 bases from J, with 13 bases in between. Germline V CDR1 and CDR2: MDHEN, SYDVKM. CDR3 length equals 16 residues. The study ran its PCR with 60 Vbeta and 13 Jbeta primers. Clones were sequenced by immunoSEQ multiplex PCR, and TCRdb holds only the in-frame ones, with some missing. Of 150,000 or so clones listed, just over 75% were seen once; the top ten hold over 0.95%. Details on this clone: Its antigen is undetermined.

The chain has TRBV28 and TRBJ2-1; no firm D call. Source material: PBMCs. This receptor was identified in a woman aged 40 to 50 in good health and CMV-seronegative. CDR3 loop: CASSSPDLSSYNEQFF. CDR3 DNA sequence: TGTGCCAGCAGTTCCCCTGACTTGAGCTCCTACAATGAGCAGTTCTTC.